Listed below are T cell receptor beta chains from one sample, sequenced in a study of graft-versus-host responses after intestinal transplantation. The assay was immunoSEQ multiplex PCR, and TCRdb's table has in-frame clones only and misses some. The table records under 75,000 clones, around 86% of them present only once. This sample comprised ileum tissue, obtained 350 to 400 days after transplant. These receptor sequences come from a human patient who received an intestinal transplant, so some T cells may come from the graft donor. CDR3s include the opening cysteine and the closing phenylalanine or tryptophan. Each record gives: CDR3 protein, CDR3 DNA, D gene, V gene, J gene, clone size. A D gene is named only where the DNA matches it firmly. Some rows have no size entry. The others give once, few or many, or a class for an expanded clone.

CDR3 protein: CASRTDMNTEAFF; CDR3 DNA: TGCGCCAGCAGAACAGACATGAACACTGAAGCTTTCTTT; D gene: .; V gene: TRBV10-1; J gene: TRBJ1-1; clone size: .
CDR3 protein: CASSSGTNHYEQYF; CDR3 DNA: TGTGCCAGCTCCTCCGGGACAAATCACTACGAGCAGTACTTC; D gene: .; V gene: TRBV6-1; J gene: TRBJ2-7; clone size: .
CDR3 protein: CASSLAQGGRYGYTF; CDR3 DNA: TGTGCCAGCAGTCTGGCACAGGGAGGACGCTATGGCTACACCTTC; D gene: .; V gene: TRBV6-5; J gene: TRBJ1-2; clone size: .
CDR3 protein: CASSLGWDSSYEQYF; CDR3 DNA: TGTGCCAGCAGCCTAGGCTGGGACAGCTCCTACGAGCAGTACTTC; D gene: TRBD1; V gene: TRBV7-9; J gene: TRBJ2-7; clone size: .
CDR3 protein: CASSVGGSYEQYF; CDR3 DNA: TGTGCCAGCAGCGTAGGGGGTTCCTACGAGCAGTACTTC; D gene: .; V gene: TRBV9; J gene: TRBJ2-7; clone size: .
CDR3 protein: CASSPLTSGSYTGELFF; CDR3 DNA: TGTGCCAGCAGCCCCCTGACTAGCGGGAGTTACACCGGGGAGCTGTTTTTT; D gene: TRBD2; V gene: TRBV14; J gene: TRBJ2-2; clone size: .
CDR3 protein: CASSQLSLRGFLTDTQYF; CDR3 DNA: TGCGCCAGCAGCCAACTAAGCCTGAGGGGGTTTCTCACAGATACGCAGTATTTT; D gene: .; V gene: TRBV4-1; J gene: TRBJ2-3; clone size: .
CDR3 protein: CASSLWAPTDSYEQYF; CDR3 DNA: TGTGCCAGCAGTTTATGGGCCCCGACGGATTCCTACGAGCAGTACTTC; D gene: .; V gene: TRBV27; J gene: TRBJ2-7; clone size: .
CDR3 protein: CASSYRQGLNTEAFF; CDR3 DNA: TGTGCCAGCAGTTACCGGCAAGGCCTGAACACTGAAGCTTTCTTT; D gene: .; V gene: TRBV6-5; J gene: TRBJ1-1; clone size: .
CDR3 protein: CASSPESRRAKNIQYF; CDR3 DNA: TGTGCCAGCTCACCGGAGTCGAGGCGAGCCAAAAACATTCAGTACTTC; D gene: .; V gene: TRBV18; J gene: TRBJ2-4; clone size: .
CDR3 protein: CASSLPQGGAPNTEAFF; CDR3 DNA: TGCGCCAGCAGTCTCCCTCAGGGAGGGGCTCCGAACACTGAAGCTTTCTTT; D gene: .; V gene: TRBV23-1; J gene: TRBJ1-1; clone size: few
CDR3 protein: CASSLGVSSTDTQYF; CDR3 DNA: TGTGCCAGCAGCTTAGGGGTTTCTAGCACAGATACGCAGTATTTT; D gene: .; V gene: TRBV13; J gene: TRBJ2-3; clone size: .
CDR3 protein: CSVPGHSSYNEQFF; CDR3 DNA: TGCAGCGTCCCGGGACACTCATCCTACAATGAGCAGTTCTTC; D gene: .; V gene: TRBV29-1; J gene: TRBJ2-1; clone size: .
CDR3 protein: CASILIGGANTEAFF; CDR3 DNA: TGTGCCAGCATCCTAATAGGGGGAGCGAACACTGAAGCTTTCTTT; D gene: .; V gene: TRBV28; J gene: TRBJ1-1; clone size: .
CDR3 protein: CASRSYRGDYGYTF; CDR3 DNA: TGTGCCAGCAGGAGTTACAGGGGTGACTATGGCTACACCTTC; D gene: TRBD1; V gene: TRBV27; J gene: TRBJ1-2; clone size: .
CDR3 protein: CASGPFWQSSYEQYF; CDR3 DNA: TGTGCCAGCGGACCTTTTTGGCAGAGCTCCTACGAGCAGTACTTC; D gene: .; V gene: TRBV25-1; J gene: TRBJ2-7; clone size: .
CDR3 protein: CASSLEGTSSYEQYF; CDR3 DNA: TGCGCCAGCAGCTTGGAAGGGACTAGCTCCTACGAGCAGTACTTC; D gene: TRBD2; V gene: TRBV5-1; J gene: TRBJ2-7; clone size: .
CDR3 protein: CASSLESRGIRVYGYTF; CDR3 DNA: TGCGCCAGCAGCTTGGAGAGCAGGGGCATTAGGGTTTATGGCTACACCTTC; D gene: .; V gene: TRBV5-1; J gene: TRBJ1-2; clone size: .
CDR3 protein: CASSSGTSGWGKETQYF; CDR3 DNA: TGTGCCAGCAGTAGCGGGACTAGCGGGTGGGGAAAGGAGACCCAGTACTTC; D gene: TRBD2; V gene: TRBV28; J gene: TRBJ2-5; clone size: .
CDR3 protein: CASRGQTISTDTQYF; CDR3 DNA: TGTGCCAGCAGGGGACAAACTATTAGCACAGATACGCAGTATTTT; D gene: .; V gene: TRBV6-1; J gene: TRBJ2-3; clone size: .
CDR3 protein: CASSQGRTNEQFF; CDR3 DNA: TGTGCCAGCAGCCAAGGCAGGACCAATGAGCAGTTCTTC; D gene: .; V gene: TRBV4-2; J gene: TRBJ2-1; clone size: .
CDR3 protein: CASSAPGTSSYNEQFF; CDR3 DNA: TGTGCCAGTAGTGCGCCCGGGACTAGTTCCTACAATGAGCAGTTCTTC; D gene: TRBD2; V gene: TRBV19; J gene: TRBJ2-1; clone size: .
CDR3 protein: CASSYGGSYNEQFF; CDR3 DNA: TGTGCCAGCAGTTACGGTGGATCCTACAATGAGCAGTTCTTC; D gene: .; V gene: TRBV6-6; J gene: TRBJ2-1; clone size: .
CDR3 protein: CASSLVSGVTDTQYF; CDR3 DNA: TGTGCCAGCAGCTTGGTTTCGGGAGTTACAGATACGCAGTATTTT; D gene: .; V gene: TRBV5-6; J gene: TRBJ2-3; clone size: .
CDR3 protein: CASSLAVQAGSETQYF; CDR3 DNA: TGTGCCAGCAGCTTGGCCGTCCAGGCTGGGTCGGAGACCCAGTACTTC; D gene: .; V gene: TRBV5-4; J gene: TRBJ2-5; clone size: .
CDR3 protein: CASSAMGLTDTQYF; CDR3 DNA: TGTGCCAGCAGTGCCATGGGACTTACAGATACGCAGTATTTT; D gene: .; V gene: TRBV28; J gene: TRBJ2-3; clone size: .
CDR3 protein: CASSLGAGNTGELFF; CDR3 DNA: TGCGCCAGCAGCTTGGGGGCGGGGAACACCGGGGAGCTGTTTTTT; D gene: .; V gene: TRBV5-1; J gene: TRBJ2-2; clone size: .
CDR3 protein: CASSLETTGAMGEQYF; CDR3 DNA: TGTGCCAGCAGCTTAGAAACGACAGGGGCCATGGGCGAGCAGTACTTC; D gene: TRBD1; V gene: TRBV11-2; J gene: TRBJ2-7; clone size: .
CDR3 protein: CASSQERVESGASYEQYF; CDR3 DNA: TGTGCCAGCAGCCAGGAAAGGGTGGAAAGCGGGGCCTCCTACGAGCAATACTTC; D gene: TRBD2; V gene: TRBV4-2; J gene: TRBJ2-7; clone size: .
CDR3 protein: CASSLVGGEGLNTEAFF; CDR3 DNA: TGTGCCAGCAGCTTAGTAGGGGGCGAGGGGTTGAACACTGAAGCTTTCTTT; D gene: TRBD1; V gene: TRBV7-9; J gene: TRBJ1-1; clone size: once
CDR3 protein: CATSTSGRAFYEQYF; CDR3 DNA: TGTGCCACCTCCACTAGCGGGAGGGCCTTCTACGAGCAGTACTTC; D gene: TRBD2; V gene: TRBV28; J gene: TRBJ2-7; clone size: .
CDR3 protein: CASSGVQGNTEAFF; CDR3 DNA: TGCGCCAGCAGCGGCGTACAGGGTAACACTGAAGCTTTCTTT; D gene: .; V gene: TRBV5-1; J gene: TRBJ1-1; clone size: few
CDR3 protein: CASSQGAGYTF; CDR3 DNA: TGTGCCAGCAGTCAGGGGGCTGGCTACACCTTC; D gene: TRBD1; V gene: TRBV28; J gene: TRBJ1-2; clone size: .
CDR3 protein: CASSYSIKLTQETQYF; CDR3 DNA: TGTGCCAGCAGTTACTCGATTAAGCTGACTCAAGAGACCCAGTACTTC; D gene: .; V gene: TRBV6-5; J gene: TRBJ2-5; clone size: .
CDR3 protein: CSGQKGADSSYEQYF; CDR3 DNA: TGCAGCGGGCAAAAGGGGGCGGACAGCTCCTACGAGCAGTACTTC; D gene: TRBD1; V gene: TRBV29-1; J gene: TRBJ2-7; clone size: .
CDR3 protein: CASTLGLGGAGELFF; CDR3 DNA: TGTGCCAGCACTCTCGGGTTGGGGGGCGCCGGGGAGCTGTTTTTT; D gene: .; V gene: TRBV2; J gene: TRBJ2-2; clone size: .
CDR3 protein: CASSYGSGGLVEQYF; CDR3 DNA: TGTGCCAGCAGTTACGGGAGCGGGGGGCTCGTCGAGCAGTACTTC; D gene: TRBD2; V gene: TRBV6-5; J gene: TRBJ2-7; clone size: .
CDR3 protein: CASSPRGRGGTDTQYF; CDR3 DNA: TGCGCCAGCAGCCCTCGGGGACGCGGGGGCACAGATACGCAGTATTTT; D gene: .; V gene: TRBV5-1; J gene: TRBJ2-3; clone size: .
CDR3 protein: CASSLRWYREAHGYTF; CDR3 DNA: TGTGCCAGCAGCTTGCGGTGGTACAGGGAGGCCCATGGCTACACCTTC; D gene: .; V gene: TRBV5-6; J gene: TRBJ1-2; clone size: .
CDR3 protein: CASSRRRRETQYF; CDR3 DNA: TGTGCCAGCAGCAGAAGACGTCGGGAGACCCAGTACTTC; D gene: .; V gene: TRBV11-1; J gene: TRBJ2-5; clone size: .
CDR3 protein: CAASAGGPYEQYF; CDR3 DNA: TGTGCCGCTTCAGCGGGAGGGCCCTACGAGCAGTACTTC; D gene: TRBD2; V gene: TRBV28; J gene: TRBJ2-7; clone size: .
CDR3 protein: CASSLAGGANEKLFF; CDR3 DNA: TGTGCCAGCAGCTTGGCAGGGGGCGCGAATGAAAAACTGTTTTTT; D gene: TRBD1; V gene: TRBV5-4; J gene: TRBJ1-4; clone size: .
CDR3 protein: CASSFDREYPSSYNSPLHF; CDR3 DNA: TGTGCCAGCAGCTTCGACAGGGAGTATCCGAGCTCCTATAATTCACCCCTCCACTTT; D gene: TRBD1; V gene: TRBV11-2; J gene: TRBJ1-6; clone size: .
CDR3 protein: CASSLLGGPGETQYF; CDR3 DNA: TGTGCCAGCAGTTTACTCGGGGGGCCAGGGGAGACCCAGTACTTC; D gene: .; V gene: TRBV28; J gene: TRBJ2-5; clone size: once
CDR3 protein: CASSLTNGEQFF; CDR3 DNA: TGTGCCAGCAGCTTAACTAACGGTGAGCAGTTCTTC; D gene: .; V gene: TRBV7-9; J gene: TRBJ2-1; clone size: .
CDR3 protein: CAGSKRASGMDTQYF; CDR3 DNA: TGTGCCGGCTCGAAGCGGGCTAGCGGGATGGATACGCAGTATTTT; D gene: TRBD2; V gene: TRBV9; J gene: TRBJ2-3; clone size: .
CDR3 protein: CASSFRDRSTYNEQFF; CDR3 DNA: TGTGCCAGCAGCTTCCGGGACAGGAGTACCTACAATGAGCAGTTCTTC; D gene: TRBD1; V gene: TRBV5-6; J gene: TRBJ2-1; clone size: .
CDR3 protein: CASSVDRAVGAFF; CDR3 DNA: TGTGCCAGCAGCGTGGACAGGGCGGTTGGTGCTTTCTTT; D gene: TRBD1; V gene: TRBV2; J gene: TRBJ1-1; clone size: once
CDR3 protein: CASSQSVGADYGYTF; CDR3 DNA: TGCGCCAGCAGTCAATCGGTAGGCGCTGACTATGGCTACACCTTC; D gene: .; V gene: TRBV23-1; J gene: TRBJ1-2; clone size: .